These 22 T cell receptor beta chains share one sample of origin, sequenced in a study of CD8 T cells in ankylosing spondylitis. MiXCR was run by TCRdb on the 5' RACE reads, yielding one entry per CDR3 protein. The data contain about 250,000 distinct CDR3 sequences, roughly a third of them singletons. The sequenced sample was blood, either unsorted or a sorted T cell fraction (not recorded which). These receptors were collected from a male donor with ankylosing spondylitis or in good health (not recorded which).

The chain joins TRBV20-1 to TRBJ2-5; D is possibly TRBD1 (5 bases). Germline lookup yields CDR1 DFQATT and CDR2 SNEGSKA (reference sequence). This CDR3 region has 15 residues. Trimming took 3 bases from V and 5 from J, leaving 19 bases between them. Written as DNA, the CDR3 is TGCAGTGCTAGGATGGCACAGGTCTATGGGGAGACCCAGTACTTC. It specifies CSARMAQVYGETQYF.

CDR3 nucleotide sequence: TGCGCCAGCAGCTTGGGTGTCGGCAGGGGAGGGTACGAGCAGTACTTC. Protein sequence: CASSLGVGRGGYEQYF. The chain uses TRBV5-1 and TRBJ2-7; D might be TRBD2 (7 bases). The V gene lost 0 bases and the J gene lost 4 bases, with 17 bases spanning the gap. Germline assignment: CDR1 SGHRS and CDR2 YFSETQ. The CDR3 runs to 16 residues.

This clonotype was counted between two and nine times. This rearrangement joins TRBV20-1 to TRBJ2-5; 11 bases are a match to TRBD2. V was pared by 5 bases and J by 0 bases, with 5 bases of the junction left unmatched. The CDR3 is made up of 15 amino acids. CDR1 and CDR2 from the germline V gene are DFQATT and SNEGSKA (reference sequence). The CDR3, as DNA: TGCAGTGCTCCCAATAGCGGGGGGGACCAAGAGACCCAGTACTTC. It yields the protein CSAPNSGGDQETQYF.

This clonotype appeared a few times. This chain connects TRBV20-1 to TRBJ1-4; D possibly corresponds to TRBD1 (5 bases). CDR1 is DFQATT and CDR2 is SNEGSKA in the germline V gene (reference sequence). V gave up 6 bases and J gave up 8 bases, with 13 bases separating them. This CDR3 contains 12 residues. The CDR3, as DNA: TGCAGTGCCGGGGACCACAGAGAAAAACTGTTTTTT. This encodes CSAGDHREKLFF.

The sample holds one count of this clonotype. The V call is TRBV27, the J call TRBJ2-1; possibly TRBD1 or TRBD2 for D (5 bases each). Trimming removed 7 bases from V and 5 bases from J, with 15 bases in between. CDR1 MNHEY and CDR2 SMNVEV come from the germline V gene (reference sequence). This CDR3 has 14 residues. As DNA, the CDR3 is TGTGCCAGCACCAACCCGGGACGGCACAATGAGCAGTTCTTC. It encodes CASTNPGRHNEQFF.

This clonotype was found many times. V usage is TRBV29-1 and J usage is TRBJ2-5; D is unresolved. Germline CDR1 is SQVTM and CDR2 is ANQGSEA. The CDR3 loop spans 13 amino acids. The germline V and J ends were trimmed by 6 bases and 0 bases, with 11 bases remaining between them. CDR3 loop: CSVGDGYQETQYF. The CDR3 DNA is TGCAGCGTCGGAGACGGGTACCAAGAGACCCAGTACTTC. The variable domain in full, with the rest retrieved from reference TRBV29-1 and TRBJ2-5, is SAVISQKPSRDICQRGTSLTIQCQVDSQVTMMFWYRQQPGQSLTLIATANQGSEATYESGFVIDKFPISRPNLTFSTLTVSNMSPEDSSIYLCSVGDGYQETQYFGPGTRLLVL.

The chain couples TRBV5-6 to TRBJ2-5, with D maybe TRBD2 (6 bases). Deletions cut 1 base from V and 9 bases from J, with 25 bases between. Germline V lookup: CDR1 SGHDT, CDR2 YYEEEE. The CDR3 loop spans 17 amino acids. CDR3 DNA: TGTGCCAGCAGCTTGATGCTAGCGCAATTGGGGAGAGACGCCCAGTACTTC. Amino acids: CASSLMLAQLGRDAQYF. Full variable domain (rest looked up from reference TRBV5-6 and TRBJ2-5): DAGVTQSPTHLIKTRGQQVTLRCSPKSGHDTVSWYQQALGQGPQFIFQYYEEEERQRGNFPDRFSGHQFPNYSSELNVNALLLGDSALYLCASSLMLAQLGRDAQYFGPGTRLLVL.

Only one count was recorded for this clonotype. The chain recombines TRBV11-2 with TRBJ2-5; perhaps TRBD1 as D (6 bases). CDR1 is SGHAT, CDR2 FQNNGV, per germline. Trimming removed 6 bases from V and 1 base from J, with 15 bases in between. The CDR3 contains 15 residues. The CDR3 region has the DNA TGTGCCAGCAGAGCAATTTCGGACAGCCAAGAGACCCAGTACTTC. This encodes CASRAISDSQETQYF.

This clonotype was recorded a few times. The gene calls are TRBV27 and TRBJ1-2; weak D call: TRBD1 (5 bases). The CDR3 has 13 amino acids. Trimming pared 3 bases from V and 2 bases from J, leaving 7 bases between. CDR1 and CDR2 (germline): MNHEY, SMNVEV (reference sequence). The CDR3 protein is CASSFDSNYGYTF. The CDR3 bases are TGTGCCAGCAGTTTCGACAGCAACTATGGCTACACCTTC.

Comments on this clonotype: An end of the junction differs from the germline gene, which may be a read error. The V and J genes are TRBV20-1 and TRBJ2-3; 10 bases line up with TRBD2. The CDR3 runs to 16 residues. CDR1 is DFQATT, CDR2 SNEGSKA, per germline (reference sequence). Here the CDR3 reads CCARVGLAGETDTQYF. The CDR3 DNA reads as TGCTGTGCTAGAGTCGGGCTAGCGGGGGAAACAGATACGCAGTATTTT.

CDR3 sequence: CSASRGGGETQYF. The CDR3 DNA sequence: TGCAGTGCCTCCCGAGGAGGAGGAGAGACCCAGTACTTC. The V and J genes are TRBV20-1 and TRBJ2-5; D is perhaps TRBD2 (5 bases). Trimming stripped 6 bases from V and 4 bases from J, with 15 bases between. In germline, CDR1 is DFQATT, CDR2 SNEGSKA (reference sequence). CDR3 length equals 13 residues.

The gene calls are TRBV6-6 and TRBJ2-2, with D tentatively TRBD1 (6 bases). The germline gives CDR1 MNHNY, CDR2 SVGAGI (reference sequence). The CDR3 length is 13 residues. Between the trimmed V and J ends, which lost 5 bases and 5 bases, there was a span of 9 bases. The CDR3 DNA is TGTGCCAGCAGTCGAGGGGGAACCGGGGAGCTGTTTTTT. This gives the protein CASSRGGTGELFF.

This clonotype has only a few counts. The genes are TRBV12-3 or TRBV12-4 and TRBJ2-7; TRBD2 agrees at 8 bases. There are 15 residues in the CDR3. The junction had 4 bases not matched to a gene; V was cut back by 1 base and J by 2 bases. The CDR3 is CASSLGSGGAYEQYF. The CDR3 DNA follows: TGTGCCAGCAGTTTAGGGAGCGGGGGCGCCTACGAGCAGTACTTC.

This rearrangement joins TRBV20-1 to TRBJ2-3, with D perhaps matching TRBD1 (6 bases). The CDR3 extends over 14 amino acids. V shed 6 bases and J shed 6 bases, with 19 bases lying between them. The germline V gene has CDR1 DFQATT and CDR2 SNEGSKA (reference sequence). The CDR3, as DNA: TGCAGTGCATATCGACCGGGACAACAGGATACGCAGTATTTT. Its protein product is CSAYRPGQQDTQYF.

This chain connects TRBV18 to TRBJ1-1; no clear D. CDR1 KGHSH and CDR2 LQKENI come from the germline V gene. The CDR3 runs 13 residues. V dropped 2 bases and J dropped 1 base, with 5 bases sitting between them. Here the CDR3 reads CASSPWPNTEAFF. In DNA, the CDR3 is TGTGCCAGCTCACCATGGCCGAACACTGAAGCTTTCTTT.

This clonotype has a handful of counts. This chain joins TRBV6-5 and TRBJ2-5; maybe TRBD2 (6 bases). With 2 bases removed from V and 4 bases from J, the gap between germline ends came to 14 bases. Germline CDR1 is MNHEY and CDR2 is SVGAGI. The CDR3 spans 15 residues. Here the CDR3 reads CASSYSVQGGETQYF. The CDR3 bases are TGTGCCAGCAGTTACAGCGTCCAGGGAGGAGAGACCCAGTACTTC.

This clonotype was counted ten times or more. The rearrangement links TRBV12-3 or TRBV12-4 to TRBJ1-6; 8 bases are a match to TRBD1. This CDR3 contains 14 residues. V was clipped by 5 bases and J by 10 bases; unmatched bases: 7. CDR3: CASSKDRALSPLHF. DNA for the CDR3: TGTGCCAGCAGTAAGGACAGGGCTTTGTCACCCCTCCACTTT.

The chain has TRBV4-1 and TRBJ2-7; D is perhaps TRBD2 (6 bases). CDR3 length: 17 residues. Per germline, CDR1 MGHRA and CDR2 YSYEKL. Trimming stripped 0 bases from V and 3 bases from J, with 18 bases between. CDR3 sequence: CASSQENGGIRDYEQYF. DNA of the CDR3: TGCGCCAGCAGCCAAGAAAATGGGGGGATCAGGGACTACGAGCAGTACTTC.

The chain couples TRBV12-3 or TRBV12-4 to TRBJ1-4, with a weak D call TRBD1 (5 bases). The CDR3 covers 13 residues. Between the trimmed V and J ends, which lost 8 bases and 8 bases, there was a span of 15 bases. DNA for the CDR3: TGTGCCAGCTTGAGGCAGGGCGTGGAAAAACTGTTTTTT. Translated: CASLRQGVEKLFF.

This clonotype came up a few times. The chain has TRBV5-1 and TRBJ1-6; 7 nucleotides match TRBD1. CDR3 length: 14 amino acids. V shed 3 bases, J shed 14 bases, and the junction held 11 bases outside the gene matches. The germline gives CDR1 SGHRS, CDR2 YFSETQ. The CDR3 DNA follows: TGCGCCAGCAGCTCGGGACAGCTTGAGCCCACCCTCCACTTT. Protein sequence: CASSSGQLEPTLHF. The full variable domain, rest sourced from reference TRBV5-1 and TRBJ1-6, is KAGVTQTPRYLIKTRGQQVTLSCSPISGHRSVSWYQQTPGQGLQFLFEYFSETQRNKGNFPGRFSGRQFSNSRSEMNVSTLELGDSALYLCASSSGQLEPTLHFGNGTRLTVT.

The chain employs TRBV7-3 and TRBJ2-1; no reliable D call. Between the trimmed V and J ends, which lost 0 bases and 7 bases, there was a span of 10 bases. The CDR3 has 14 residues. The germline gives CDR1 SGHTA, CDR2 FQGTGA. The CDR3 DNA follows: TGTGCCAGCAGCTTAACTTGGGGTCAGAATGAGCAGTTCTTC. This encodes CASSLTWGQNEQFF.

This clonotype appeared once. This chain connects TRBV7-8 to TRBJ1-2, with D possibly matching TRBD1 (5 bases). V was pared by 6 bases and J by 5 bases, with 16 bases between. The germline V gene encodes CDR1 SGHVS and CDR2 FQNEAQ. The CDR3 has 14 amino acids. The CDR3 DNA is TGTGCCAGCAGTAAAGCACAGGATGTTTATGGCTACACCTTC. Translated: CASSKAQDVYGYTF.